Listed below are T cell receptor beta chains from one sample, sequenced in a study of blood T cell repertoires in COVID-19. The protocol was immunoSEQ multiplex PCR, while the TCRdb copy is restricted to in-frame clones and leaves out a portion. The sample carries fewer than 250,000 clones, around four fifths recorded once. Sequenced: peripheral blood. The receptors shown here come from a human donor in a cohort sampled during active COVID-19. The conserved cysteine and the conserved F or W are not part of the CDR3 here.

TRBJ1-4	13	TRBV5-1	ASSLLSGANEKLF
TRBJ2-7	12	TRBV3-1/TRBV3-2	ASSLLGVPYEQY
TRBJ1-5	13	TRBV27	ASRRDRGPTGPQH
TRBJ2-1	9	TRBV21-1	ASSVDRAKF
TRBJ1-6	12	TRBV7-9	ASSLDRVNSPLH
TRBJ1-2	12	TRBV5-1	ASNLGQGDYGYT
TRBJ1-5	11	TRBV19	ASNPGRNQPQH
TRBJ1-4	12	TRBV5-1	ASSPLTGDEKLF
TRBJ1-5	13	TRBV6-5	ASKGVGRSNQPQH
TRBJ1-5	14	TRBV6-1	ASSEQGYWGNQPQH
TRBJ2-7	14	TRBV2	ASSERSSGRVGEQY
TRBJ2-3	11	TRBV2	ASAAGFGDTQY
TRBJ1-2	13	TRBV9	ASSADPTGRFGYT
TRBJ2-2	12	TRBV9	ASSKLQGTGELF
TRBJ2-7	11	TRBV2	ASGVGGYYEQY
TRBJ2-1	13	TRBV7-9	ASGVGQGSYNEQF
TRBJ2-2	12	TRBV28	ASAGGANTGELF
TRBJ2-1	12	TRBV5-1	ASSWGGQANEQF
TRBJ1-4	13	TRBV7-9	ASSPRRDSREKLF
TRBJ2-5	15	TRBV5-5	ASSLMLIPGVQETQY
TRBJ2-4	14	TRBV2	ASSEPGSINKNIQY
TRBJ2-3	12	TRBV5-4	ASSLGDTSDTQY
TRBJ2-5	11	TRBV19	ASSGDREETQY
TRBJ1-1	12	TRBV18	ASSPPSQFTEAF